This TCR beta chain was found in a study of tumor-infiltrating lymphocytes in localized non-small cell lung cancer. General study findings and limits: No link was found between tumor T-cell fraction and recurrence-free survival.

Data came from immunoSEQ multiplex PCR; TCRdb stores just in-frame clones and leaves some out. Of more than 6,000 clones listed, 74% are singletons. Points on this clone: The target antigen is unknown.

The sequence was obtained from a human donor with non-small cell lung cancer. Sequenced sample: lung tumor tissue.

The CDR3 DNA is TGCGCCAGCACCCAAAACTCTGGGGCCAACGTCCTGACTTTC. Amino acids: CASTQNSGANVLTF. The chain carries TRBV5-1 and TRBJ2-6, with D unresolved. V lost 6 bases and J 0 bases, leaving 7 bases between the germline ends. Germline V gives CDR1 SGHRS, CDR2 YFSETQ. This CDR3 has 14 residues. The full variable domain, in which reference TRBV5-1 and TRBJ2-6 provide the parts outside the CDR3, is KAGVTQTPRYLIKTRGQQVTLSCSPISGHRSVSWYQQTPGQGLQFLFEYFSETQRNKGNFPGRFSGRQFSNSRSEMNVSTLELGDSALYLCASTQNSGANVLTFGAGSRLTVL.